Listed below are T cell receptor beta chains from one sample, sequenced in a study of Ad26.COV2.S vaccination and SARS-CoV-2 variants. Here immunoSEQ multiplex PCR was the method, and the copy in TCRdb shows in-frame clones only, minus some. Of approximately 480,000 clones in the sample, roughly 85% were seen once. The sequences come from peripheral blood, collected in a trial of Ad26.COV2.S vaccine versus placebo. Receptor source: a person between 18 and 60 years old who received the Ad26.COV2.S COVID-19 vaccine or a placebo. CDR3s include the opening cysteine and the closing phenylalanine or tryptophan. D genes are given only for firm matches. Part of the rows lack a size; the others show once, few, many or a class for expanded clones.

D: NA; J: TRBJ2-7; V: TRBV6-5; length: 16; size: NA; DNA: TGTGCCAGCAGTTCCCCGGGGGCGGGAGAGATCTACGAGCAGTACTTC; CDR3: CASSSPGAGEIYEQYF
D: NA; J: TRBJ2-1; V: TRBV5-6; length: 11; size: once; DNA: TGTGCCAGTTCGAGGGTCAATGAGCAGTTCTTC; CDR3: CASSRVNEQFF
D: NA; J: TRBJ2-7; V: TRBV7-8; length: 12; size: NA; DNA: TGTGCCAGCAGCCAACGGGGTGGAGAGCAGTACTTC; CDR3: CASSQRGGEQYF
D: NA; J: TRBJ2-7; V: TRBV4-2; length: 15; size: once; DNA: TGTGCCAGCAGCCAATCTCGGACGGAATCCTACGAGCAGTACTTC; CDR3: CASSQSRTESYEQYF
D: NA; J: TRBJ2-2; V: TRBV2; length: 14; size: NA; DNA: TGTGCCCGACGCAGGGGCGCGGGGGCCGGGGAGCTGTTTTTT; CDR3: CARRRGAGAGELFF
D: NA; J: TRBJ1-2; V: TRBV6-5; length: 13; size: NA; DNA: TGTGCCAGCAGTATAACAGGGACCTATGGCTACACCTTC; CDR3: CASSITGTYGYTF
D: TRBD1; J: TRBJ1-2; V: TRBV27; length: 15; size: NA; DNA: TGTGCCAGCAGTTTATCCGGACAGGGGGCACGTGGCTACACCTTC; CDR3: CASSLSGQGARGYTF
D: NA; J: TRBJ1-1; V: TRBV18; length: 16; size: NA; DNA: TGTGCCAGCTCACCACAGGCGGGAGCTGGAAACACTGAAGCTTTCTTT; CDR3: CASSPQAGAGNTEAFF
D: NA; J: TRBJ2-7; V: TRBV6-5; length: 13; size: NA; DNA: TGTGCCAGCTGGGGACCGTTGAACTACGAGCAGTACTTC; CDR3: CASWGPLNYEQYF
D: NA; J: TRBJ1-4; V: TRBV5-6; length: 15; size: NA; DNA: TGTGCCACCAGCAAAACGGGACAAGGAGTGGAAAAACTGTTTTTT; CDR3: CATSKTGQGVEKLFF
D: NA; J: TRBJ1-3; V: TRBV19; length: 14; size: NA; DNA: TGTGCCAGTAATTTAAGGGGCGGTGGAAACACCATATATTTT; CDR3: CASNLRGGGNTIYF
D: NA; J: TRBJ2-1; V: TRBV28; length: 15; size: NA; DNA: TGTGCCAGCAGTTTACCCGCTACTCCTAGGGATGAGCAGTTCTTC; CDR3: CASSLPATPRDEQFF
D: TRBD2; J: TRBJ2-1; V: TRBV5-1; length: 14; size: once; DNA: TGCGCCAGCGCTCCTGTGACTAGCTTCGATGAGCAGTTCTTC; CDR3: CASAPVTSFDEQFF
D: TRBD1; J: TRBJ1-2; V: TRBV28; length: 13; size: few; DNA: TGTGCCAGCAGTTTAGCAGGGGGCTGGGGCTACACCTTC; CDR3: CASSLAGGWGYTF
D: NA; J: TRBJ2-1; V: TRBV3-1/TRBV3-2; length: 16; size: NA; DNA: TGTGCCAGCAGCCTCCGTAGCGGAAGCTCCTACAATGAGCAGTTCTTC; CDR3: CASSLRSGSSYNEQFF
D: NA; J: TRBJ2-1; V: TRBV29-1; length: 14; size: NA; DNA: TGCAGCGCGAGTCAGGAGACCGCCTACAATGAGCAGTTCTTC; CDR3: CSASQETAYNEQFF
D: NA; J: TRBJ1-6; V: TRBV10-2; length: 13; size: NA; DNA: TGCGCCAGCAGTAGGGAGCCCAATTCACCCCTCCACTTT; CDR3: CASSREPNSPLHF
D: TRBD1; J: TRBJ2-7; V: TRBV30; length: 12; size: NA; DNA: TGTGCCTGGGGGACAGGGGGATACGAGCAGTACTTC; CDR3: CAWGTGGYEQYF
D: TRBD1; J: TRBJ1-3; V: TRBV4-2; length: 17; size: NA; DNA: TGTGCCAGCAGCCAAGATTGGGACAGGGGAGCTGGAAACACCATATATTTT; CDR3: CASSQDWDRGAGNTIYF
D: TRBD2; J: TRBJ2-7; V: TRBV6-2/TRBV6-3; length: 14; size: NA; DNA: TGTGCCAGCAGTTATCGGGGACTACCCTACGAGCAGTACTTC; CDR3: CASSYRGLPYEQYF